This is a list of T cell receptor beta chains from one sample in a study of T cell repertoires in cytomegalovirus infection. Using its own MiXCR run on the reads, TCRdb lists one record per CDR3 protein. The sample carries 300,000 to 400,000 distinct CDR3 sequences, 25% recorded once. Their antigens are not known. The sequenced sample was cultured PBMCs, obtained from culture after CMV antigen stimulation. The receptors originated from a human donor in good health (CMV status not recorded). Some clones in this sample may be carry-over from other donors' samples. Both conserved end residues are part of each CDR3. A D gene is named only where the DNA matches it firmly. Size values are once, few and many counts, or a class for expanded clones, and some rows have none.

j_gene | abundance | d_gene | v_gene | CDR3nt | CDR3aa
TRBJ1-1 | many | NA | TRBV6-5 | TGTGCCAGCAGTTACTCCACAGGGTCCACTGAAGCTTTCTTT | CASSYSTGSTEAFF
TRBJ2-1 | many | NA | TRBV7-2 | TGTGCCAGCAGCCGCCTACAGCCCAATGAGCAGTTCTTC | CASSRLQPNEQFF
TRBJ2-3 | few | TRBD1 | TRBV12-3/TRBV12-4 | TGTGCCAGCAGATTCGGGGACAGGGGTACAGATACGCAGTATTTT | CASRFGDRGTDTQYF
TRBJ2-1 | NA | TRBD2 | TRBV7-9 | TGTGCCAGCAGCTTAGAGCGGGAGGGGAACAATGAGCAGTTCTTC | CASSLEREGNNEQFF
TRBJ2-5 | NA | NA | TRBV10-3 | TGTGCCATCAGTGAAAGGTCGACGGGAGAGACCCAGTACTTC | CAISERSTGETQYF
TRBJ2-1 | few | NA | TRBV27 | TGTGCCAGCAGTTTCTTTGCTGGGGATGAGCAGTTCTTC | CASSFFAGDEQFF
TRBJ2-1 | NA | TRBD2 | TRBV19 | TGTGCCAGTAGTATGGGTCCCAGCGGGGTGCTCTCTGGGAATGAGCAGTTCTTC | CASSMGPSGVLSGNEQFF
TRBJ2-1 | once | NA | TRBV27 | TGTGCCAGCAGCCTAGGCTCGTTTGGGGGGCAGTTCTTC | CASSLGSFGGQFF
TRBJ1-6 | once | NA | TRBV5-1 | TGCGCCAGCAGCTTGAATGTAGAGAATTCACCCCTCCACTTT | CASSLNVENSPLHF
TRBJ2-1 | many | TRBD2 | TRBV12-3/TRBV12-4 | TGTGCCAGCAGTTTAGTAGGACTAGCGGGAGTTGAGCAGTTCTTC | CASSLVGLAGVEQFF
TRBJ2-3 | many | TRBD2 | TRBV18 | TGTGCCAGCTCACCACCCCTAGCGGGAGCGGTGACGCAGTATTTT | CASSPPLAGAVTQYF
TRBJ2-3 | NA | TRBD2 | TRBV4-3 | TGCGCCAGCAGCACGCGAAGCGGGACCTTTGCAGATACGCAGTATTTT | CASSTRSGTFADTQYF
TRBJ2-3 | NA | TRBD2 | TRBV28 | TGTGCCAGCAGTTTTAGGCGGCTAGCGGGATGGGACACAGATACGCAGTATTTT | CASSFRRLAGWDTDTQYF
TRBJ1-1 | few | NA | TRBV6-1 | TGTGCCAGCAGTGATCTCTCACAGGTTTGGACTGAAGCTTTCTTT | CASSDLSQVWTEAFF
TRBJ2-3 | many | NA | TRBV7-3 | TGTGCCAGCAGCGCCCAGTCTAGCCGCACAGATACGCAGTATTTT | CASSAQSSRTDTQYF
TRBJ1-1 | NA | TRBD1 | TRBV28 | TGTGCCACGGGGACAGGGTCGACTGAAGCTTTCTTT | CATGTGSTEAFF
TRBJ2-3 | few | TRBD1 | TRBV6-6 | TGTGCCAGCAGTTATCTCCGGGGACAGGTCACAGATACGCAGTATTTT | CASSYLRGQVTDTQYF
TRBJ2-7 | NA | TRBD1 | TRBV12-3/TRBV12-4 | TGTGCCAGCAGTTTTACGGGACAGGGACGGTCCTACGAGCAGTACTTC | CASSFTGQGRSYEQYF
TRBJ1-3 | NA | NA | TRBV20-1 | TGCAGTGCTAGAGATGGTCGGGAAGCATCGGAAACCATATATTTT | CSARDGREASETIYF
TRBJ2-3 | many | TRBD1 | TRBV10-3 | TGTGCCATCACTGGACAGGGGGGCACAGATACGCAGTATTTT | CAITGQGGTDTQYF
TRBJ1-5 | few | NA | TRBV6-2/TRBV6-3 | TGTGCCAGCAGTCGAAGGGTGCTGGGGAGTCAGCCCCAGCATTTT | CASSRRVLGSQPQHF
TRBJ2-1 | NA | NA | TRBV3-1 | TGTGCCAGCAGCCAACGAGGGAAAGATGGTGAGCAGTTCTTC | CASSQRGKDGEQFF
TRBJ1-5 | NA | NA | TRBV19 | TGTGCCAGTAGGCAGGGTCGCAATCAGCCCCAGCATTTT | CASRQGRNQPQHF
TRBJ2-1 | few | TRBD2 | TRBV7-7 | TGTGCCAGCAGCTTACGGGAGGGCCTATCCTACAATGAGCAGTTCTTC | CASSLREGLSYNEQFF
TRBJ2-2 | many | TRBD2 | TRBV5-1 | TGCGCCAGCAGCTTGATGGCGGGAGGGGCCGGGGAGCTGTTTTTT | CASSLMAGGAGELFF
TRBJ2-3 | NA | TRBD1 | TRBV19 | TGTGCCAGTAGTGCTCGACAGGGGCAAGCAGATACGCAGTATTTT | CASSARQGQADTQYF
TRBJ2-5 | NA | NA | TRBV11-2 | TGTGCCAGCAGCTCCGGACGCGCTGAGACCCAGTACTTC | CASSSGRAETQYF
TRBJ2-1 | NA | TRBD2 | TRBV20-1 | TGCAGTGCTTTCTCGGCGGGAGGAAGTAATGAGCAGTTCTTC | CSAFSAGGSNEQFF
TRBJ2-7 | NA | NA | TRBV29-1 | TGCAGCGTTGGACAGTCGTCCTACGAGCAGTACTTC | CSVGQSSYEQYF
TRBJ2-5 | NA | TRBD1 | TRBV4-1 | TGTGCCAGCAGCCAAGGGGGGACAGGGGTCGAAGAGACCCAGTACTTC | CASSQGGTGVEETQYF
TRBJ2-3 | many | TRBD1 | TRBV12-3/TRBV12-4 | TGTGCCAGCAGGGGACAGGGGATAGCCGGCACAGATACGCAGTATTTT | CASRGQGIAGTDTQYF
TRBJ2-1 | few | TRBD2 | TRBV20-1 | TGCAGTGCTAGGCCCGGACTAGCGGGAGGTGAGCAGTTCTTC | CSARPGLAGGEQFF
TRBJ1-4 | NA | NA | TRBV7-9 | TGTGCCAGCAGCTTAGAGACAGGTGAAAAACTGTTTTTT | CASSLETGEKLFF
TRBJ1-2 | many | TRBD1 | TRBV7-2 | TGTGCCAGCAGCCGCGGACAGGGAAATGGCTACACCTTC | CASSRGQGNGYTF
TRBJ1-1 | many | NA | TRBV12-3/TRBV12-4 | TGTGCCAGCATGTCCAACACTGAAGCTTTCTTT | CASMSNTEAFF
TRBJ1-6 | many | TRBD1 | TRBV7-2 | TGTGCCAGCAGCTACAGGGGCAGCGGGTCCTATAATTCACCCCTCCACTTT | CASSYRGSGSYNSPLHF
TRBJ2-3 | few | NA | TRBV5-1 | TGCGCCAGCAGCTTGTTCCAGCAAGGAGATACGCAGTATTTT | CASSLFQQGDTQYF
TRBJ2-1 | NA | TRBD2 | TRBV20-1 | TGCAGTGCTAGACCCCCTAGCGGGAGGATCAATGAGCAGTTCTTC | CSARPPSGRINEQFF
TRBJ1-2 | NA | NA | TRBV7-2 | TGTGCCAGCAGCTTATCTTCGATAGCCTTAGCTAACTATGGCTACACCTTC | CASSLSSIALANYGYTF